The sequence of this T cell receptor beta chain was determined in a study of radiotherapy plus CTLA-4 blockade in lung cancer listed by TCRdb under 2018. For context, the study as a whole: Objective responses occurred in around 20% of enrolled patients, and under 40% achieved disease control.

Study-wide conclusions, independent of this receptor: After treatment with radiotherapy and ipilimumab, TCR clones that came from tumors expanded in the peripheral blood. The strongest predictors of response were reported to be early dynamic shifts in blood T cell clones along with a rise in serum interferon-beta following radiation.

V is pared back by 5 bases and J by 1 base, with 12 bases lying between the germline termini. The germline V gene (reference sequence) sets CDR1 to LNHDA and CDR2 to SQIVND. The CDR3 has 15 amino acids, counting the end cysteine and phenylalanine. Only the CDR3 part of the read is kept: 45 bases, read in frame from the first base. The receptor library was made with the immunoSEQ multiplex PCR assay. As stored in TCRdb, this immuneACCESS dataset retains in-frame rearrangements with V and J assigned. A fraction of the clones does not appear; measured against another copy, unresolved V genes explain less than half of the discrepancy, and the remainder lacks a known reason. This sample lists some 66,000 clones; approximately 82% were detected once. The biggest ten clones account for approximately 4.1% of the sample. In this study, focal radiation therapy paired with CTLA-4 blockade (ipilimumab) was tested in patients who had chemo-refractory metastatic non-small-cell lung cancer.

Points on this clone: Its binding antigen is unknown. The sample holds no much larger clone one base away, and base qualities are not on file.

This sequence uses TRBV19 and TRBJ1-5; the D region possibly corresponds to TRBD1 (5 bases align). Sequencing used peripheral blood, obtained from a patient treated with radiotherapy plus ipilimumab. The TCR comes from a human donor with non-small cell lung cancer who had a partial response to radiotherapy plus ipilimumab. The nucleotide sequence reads TGTGCCAGTAGTCCGGACACTTGGAGCAATCAGCCCCAGCATTTT. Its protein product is CASSPDTWSNQPQHF.